This T cell receptor (beta chain) was observed in a study of blood T cell repertoires in COVID-19. About the research overall: Sites in the United States, Italy and Spain provided acute and convalescent COVID-19 samples. T cells, B-cell-depleted T cells, or PBMCs provided the cDNA or gDNA that served as material.

V lost 3 bases and J lost 8; bases outside the gene matches: 9. Germline-derived CDR1 and CDR2 are LNHNV and YYDKDF (reference sequence). The CDR3 totals 14 residues. In the study's own analysis: Amplifying reference gene primers gave estimates of nucleated cell counts. Measured with immunoSEQ multiplex PCR; TCRdb has only the in-frame clones, and not every one. V, J and clone size are those of that table, while D and trimming were read from the DNA. The sample includes about 130,000 clones, about 85% of them seen just once. The genes are TRBV15 and TRBJ1-2, with TRBD1 identical over 7 bases. Material for sequencing was peripheral blood. The clonotype comes from a man aged 65-85 years with acute or convalescent COVID-19. CDR3: CATSRNRGFEGYTF. The CDR3 DNA follows: TGTGCCACCAGCAGGAACAGGGGATTTGAAGGCTACACCTTC.